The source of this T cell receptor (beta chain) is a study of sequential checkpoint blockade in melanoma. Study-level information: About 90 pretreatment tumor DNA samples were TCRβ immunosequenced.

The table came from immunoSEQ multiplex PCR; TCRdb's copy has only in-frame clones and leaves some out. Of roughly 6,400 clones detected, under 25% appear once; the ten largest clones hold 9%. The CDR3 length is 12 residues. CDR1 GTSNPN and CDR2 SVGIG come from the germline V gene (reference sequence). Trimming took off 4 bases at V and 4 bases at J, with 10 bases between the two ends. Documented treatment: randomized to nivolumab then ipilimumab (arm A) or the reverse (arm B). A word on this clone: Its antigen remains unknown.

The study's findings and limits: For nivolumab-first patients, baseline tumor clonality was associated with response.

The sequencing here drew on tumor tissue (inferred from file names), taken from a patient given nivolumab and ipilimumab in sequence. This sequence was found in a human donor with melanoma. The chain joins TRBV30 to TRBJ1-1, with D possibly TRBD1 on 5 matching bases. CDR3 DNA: TGTGCCTGGAACGGGGGAACCACTGAAGCTTTCTTT. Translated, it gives CAWNGGTTEAFF.